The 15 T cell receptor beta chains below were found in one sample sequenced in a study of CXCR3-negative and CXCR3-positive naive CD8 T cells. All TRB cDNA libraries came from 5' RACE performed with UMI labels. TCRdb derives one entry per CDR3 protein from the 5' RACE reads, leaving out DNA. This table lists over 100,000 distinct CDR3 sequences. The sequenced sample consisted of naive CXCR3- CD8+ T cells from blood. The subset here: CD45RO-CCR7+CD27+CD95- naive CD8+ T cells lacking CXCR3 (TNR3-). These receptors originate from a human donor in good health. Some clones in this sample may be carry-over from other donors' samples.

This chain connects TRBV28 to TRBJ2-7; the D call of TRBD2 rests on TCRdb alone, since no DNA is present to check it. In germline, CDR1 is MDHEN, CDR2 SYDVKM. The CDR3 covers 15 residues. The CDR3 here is CASRATSGGTYEQYF.

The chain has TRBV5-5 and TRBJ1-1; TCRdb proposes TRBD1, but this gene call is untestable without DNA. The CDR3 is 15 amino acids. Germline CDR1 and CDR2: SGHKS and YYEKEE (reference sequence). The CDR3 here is CASSLWGRGGTEAFF. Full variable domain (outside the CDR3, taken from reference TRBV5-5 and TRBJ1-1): DAGVTQSPTHLIKTRGQQVTLRCSPISGHKSVSWYQQVLGQGPQFIFQYYEKEERGRGNFPDRFSARQFPNYSSELNVNALLLGDSALYLCASSLWGRGGTEAFFGQGTRLTVV.

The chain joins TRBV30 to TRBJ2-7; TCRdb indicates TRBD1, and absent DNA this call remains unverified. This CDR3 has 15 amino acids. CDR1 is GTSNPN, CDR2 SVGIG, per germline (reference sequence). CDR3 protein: CASWTARIRSYEQYF.

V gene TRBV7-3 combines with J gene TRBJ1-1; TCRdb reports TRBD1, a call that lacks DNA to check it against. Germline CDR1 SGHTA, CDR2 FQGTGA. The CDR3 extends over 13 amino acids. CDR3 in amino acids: CASSPYRGTEAFF.

The CDR3 here is CSVEGSNEQFF. The chain links TRBV29-1 to TRBJ2-1. This CDR3 region has 11 residues. From germline, CDR1 is SQVTM and CDR2 ANQGSEA.

CDR3 loop: CASSHIAGGGPDTQYF. The chain uses TRBV4-1 and TRBJ2-3; lacking DNA, the TRBD2 call made by TCRdb goes unchecked. Looked up from germline, CDR1 is MGHRA and CDR2 is YSYEKL. The CDR3 sequence is 16 residues long.

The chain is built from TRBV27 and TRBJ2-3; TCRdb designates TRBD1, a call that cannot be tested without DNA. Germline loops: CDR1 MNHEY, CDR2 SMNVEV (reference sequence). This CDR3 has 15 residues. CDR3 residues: CASRRAGTGSDTQYF.

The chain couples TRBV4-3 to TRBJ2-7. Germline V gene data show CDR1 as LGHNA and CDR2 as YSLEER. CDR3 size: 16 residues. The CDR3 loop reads CASSQDSSGFTYEQYF.

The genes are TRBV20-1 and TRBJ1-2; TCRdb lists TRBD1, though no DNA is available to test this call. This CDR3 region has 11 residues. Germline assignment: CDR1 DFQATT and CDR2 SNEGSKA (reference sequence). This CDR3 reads CSAPTGGGYTF.

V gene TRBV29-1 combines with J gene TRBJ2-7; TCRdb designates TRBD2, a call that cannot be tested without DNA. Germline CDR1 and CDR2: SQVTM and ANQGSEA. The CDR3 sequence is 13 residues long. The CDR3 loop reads CSVSGGPSYEQYF.

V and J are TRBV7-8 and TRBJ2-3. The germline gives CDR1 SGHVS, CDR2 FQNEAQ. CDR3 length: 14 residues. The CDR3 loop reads CASSLGVGTDTQYF.

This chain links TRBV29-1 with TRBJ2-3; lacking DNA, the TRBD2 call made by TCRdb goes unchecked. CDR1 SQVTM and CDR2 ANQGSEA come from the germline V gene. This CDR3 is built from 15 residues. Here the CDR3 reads CSVEITRAYTDTQYF.

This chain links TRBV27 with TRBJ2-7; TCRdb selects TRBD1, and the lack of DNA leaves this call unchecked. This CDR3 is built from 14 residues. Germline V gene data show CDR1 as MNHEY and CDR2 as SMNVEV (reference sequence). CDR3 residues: CASSLSRVGYEQYF.

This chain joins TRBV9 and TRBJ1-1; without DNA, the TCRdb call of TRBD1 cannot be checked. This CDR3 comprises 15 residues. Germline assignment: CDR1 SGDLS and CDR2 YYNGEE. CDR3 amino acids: CASSVLSGLDTEAFF.

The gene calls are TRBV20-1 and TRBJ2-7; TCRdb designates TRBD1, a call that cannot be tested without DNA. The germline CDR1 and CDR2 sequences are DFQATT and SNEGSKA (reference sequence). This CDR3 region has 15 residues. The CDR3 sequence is CSARSPPPSRSEQYF.